The 18 T cell receptor beta chains in this list originate from one sample, sequenced in a study of T cells in Graves' hyperthyroidism and ophthalmopathy. What was amplified from RNA transcripts were TCR beta CDR3 regions. First-round RT-PCR with HTBI primers amplified the TCR CDR3 region. A single record per CDR3 protein comes from TCRdb applying MiXCR to the multiplex PCR reads. The data contain roughly 180,000 distinct CDR3 sequences, about 9% of them singletons. Sequenced input: blood. These receptors came from a woman aged 18-30 years with Graves' hyperthyroidism that later progressed to Graves' ophthalmopathy.

There are many counts of this clonotype. CDR3 in DNA: TGTGCCAGTAGTAGCGAGACTAGCTCCTTCGACGAGCAGTACTTC. It codes for CASSSETSSFDEQYF. The V gene is TRBV19, the J gene TRBJ2-7; 7 bases align to TRBD2. Germline V gene sequence: CDR1 LNHDA, CDR2 SQIVND (reference sequence). This CDR3 has 15 residues. The ends lost 4 bases at V and 5 bases at J; junction bases unmatched: 11.

This clonotype was detected a few times. The chain has TRBV19 and TRBJ2-7; 7 bases align to TRBD1. V was clipped by 5 bases and J by 0 bases; unmatched bases: 7. Germline V CDR1 and CDR2: LNHDA, SQIVND (reference sequence). The CDR3 consists of 15 residues. Here the CDR3 DNA reads TGTGCCAGTAGTTCACCGGGACAGCCCTCCTACGAGCAGTACTTC. This codes for CASSSPGQPSYEQYF.

This CDR3 is CASSLGGSAGQVFF. The CDR3 nucleotides are TGTGCCAGCAGCTTAGGCGGTTCGGCAGGGCAGGTTTTCTTT. The chain carries TRBV11-2 and TRBJ1-1, with a tentative D call TRBD1 (5 bases). Trimming left V 1 base short and J 13 bases short, with 19 bases between. The CDR3 has 14 residues. The V gene's germline CDR1 is SGHAT and CDR2 FQNNGV.

In the case of this clonotype: Because the CDR3 is missing its conserved closing phenylalanine or tryptophan, this is likely a read error. The rearrangement links TRBV29-1 to TRBJ2-7; unclear D gene. CDR1 and CDR2 from the germline V gene are SQVTM and ANQGSEA. The CDR3 contains 13 residues. V was clipped by 0 bases and J by 0 bases, with 6 bases between them. CDR3 loop: CSVEETSSYEQYL. In nucleotides, the CDR3 is TGCAGCGTTGAAGAAACGAGCTCCTACGAGCAGTACCTC.

In its sample, this clonotype was seen many times. This chain joins TRBV6-1 and TRBJ1-4; no reliable D call. Trimming took 1 base from V and 8 from J, leaving 8 bases between them. This CDR3 is 13 amino acids long. CDR1 is MNHNS and CDR2 is SASEGT in the germline V gene. CDR3 sequence reads: CASSEVREEKLFF. Here the CDR3 DNA reads TGTGCCAGCAGTGAAGTTAGGGAGGAAAAACTGTTTTTT.

This clonotype has ten or more counts. V gene TRBV4-1 combines with J gene TRBJ1-5, with TRBD1 as a possible D gene (6 bases). Between the trimmed V and J ends, which lost 4 bases and 5 bases, there was a span of 15 bases. Germline V gene data show CDR1 as MGHRA and CDR2 as YSYEKL. This CDR3 comprises 15 residues. The DNA for the CDR3 is TGCGCCAGCAGCCGCTTTCAGGGGCCAGATCAGCCCCAGCATTTT. Protein: CASSRFQGPDQPQHF.

The chain is built from TRBV20-1 and TRBJ1-3; D is perhaps TRBD1 (6 bases). CDR1 is DFQATT, CDR2 SNEGSKA, per germline (reference sequence). The CDR3 has 15 residues. Trimming shortened V by 0 bases and J by 3 bases, and 12 bases separated the two germline ends. The CDR3 DNA is TGCAGTGCTAGAGATTTTGAGACAGGTGGAAACACCATATATTTT. Translation gives CSARDFETGGNTIYF.

This clonotype has a count of ten or more. The chain combines TRBV27 with TRBJ1-5, with a weak D call TRBD1 (5 bases). Germline V gene data show CDR1 as MNHEY and CDR2 as SMNVEV (reference sequence). This CDR3 region has 15 residues. Trimming stripped 6 bases from V and 6 bases from J, with 18 bases between. CDR3 amino acids: CASSPGPRGVQPQHF. The CDR3 DNA is TGTGCCAGCAGCCCCGGTCCTAGGGGCGTTCAGCCCCAGCATTTT.

This clonotype was detected many times. The J gene is TRBJ2-1, the V gene TRBV29-1, with 8 nucleotides matching TRBD2. The V segment lost 3 bases and the J segment 9 bases; nucleotides outside the gene matches: 4. CDR3 size: 12 residues. Looked up from germline, CDR1 is SQVTM and CDR2 is ANQGSEA. The CDR3 reads CSVDWAGGEQFF. The CDR3 DNA reads as TGCAGCGTTGACTGGGCGGGGGGTGAGCAGTTCTTC.

This clonotype was detected ten times or more. V and J are TRBV7-9 and TRBJ1-6; D ambiguous. The germline V and J ends were trimmed by 1 base and 7 bases, with 5 bases remaining between them. Germline V CDR1 and CDR2: SEHNR, FQNEAQ (reference sequence). This CDR3 is built from 13 residues. CDR3 nucleotide sequence: TGTGCCAGCAGCTTAGATGGAAATTCACCCCTCCACTTT. Residues: CASSLDGNSPLHF.

This clonotype was found many times. This sequence joins TRBV30 and TRBJ1-3; D possibly corresponds to TRBD1 (5 bases). The germline gives CDR1 GTSNPN, CDR2 SVGIG (reference sequence). This CDR3 spans 15 amino acids. V was shortened by 1 base and J by 0 bases, with 10 bases between the two germline ends. The CDR3 region has the DNA TGTGCCTGGAGTGCACCGGGGACCTCTGGAAACACCATATATTTT. Residues: CAWSAPGTSGNTIYF.

This clonotype was detected ten times or more. The chain employs TRBV12-3 or TRBV12-4 and TRBJ2-1, with TRBD1 identical over 9 bases. J lost 3 bases, V lost 4 bases, and 7 bases had no gene match. The CDR3 contains 16 residues. The CDR3 spells CASSSNRDRVYNEQFF. The CDR3 nucleotides are TGTGCCAGCAGTTCGAACCGGGACAGGGTCTACAATGAGCAGTTCTTC.

This clonotype was detected only a few times. The rearrangement uses TRBV3-1 and TRBJ2-3; 15 bases line up with TRBD2. The CDR3 contains 23 residues. CDR1 is LGHDT and CDR2 is YNNKEL in the germline V gene (reference sequence). The junction had 23 bases not matched to a gene; V was cut back by 4 bases and J by 3 bases. As DNA, the CDR3 is TGTGCCAGCAGCCGGACTAGCGGGAGGGCCCCAGAACTTAAATCCAGCAAAACAGATACGCAGTATTTT. It yields the protein CASSRTSGRAPELKSSKTDTQYF.

The table lists this clonotype with many counts. The chain joins TRBV20-1 to TRBJ2-5, with 9 bases aligning to TRBD1. The V gene end was trimmed by 7 bases and the J gene end by 3 bases; junction bases not matched to a gene: 6. Per the germline V gene, CDR1 is DFQATT and CDR2 is SNEGSKA (reference sequence). This CDR3 spans 13 amino acids. The CDR3 DNA sequence: TGCAGTGTCCTCCGGGACAGGGAAGAGACCCAGTACTTC. Amino acid sequence: CSVLRDREETQYF.

The sample holds many counts of this clonotype. The chain couples TRBV6-1 to TRBJ1-1; D is unresolved. Per germline, CDR1 MNHNS and CDR2 SASEGT. The CDR3 runs to 13 residues. Between the trimmed V and J ends, which lost 1 base and 1 base, there was a span of 4 bases. Here the CDR3 reads CASSEGWNTEAFF. CDR3 DNA sequence: TGTGCCAGCAGTGAAGGCTGGAACACTGAAGCTTTCTTT.

This clonotype was observed many times. The rearrangement joins TRBV20-1 to TRBJ1-2, with D tentatively TRBD1 (6 bases). CDR3 length equals 14 residues. The germline gives CDR1 DFQATT, CDR2 SNEGSKA (reference sequence). V was pared by 2 bases and J by 2 bases, with 12 bases between. The CDR3 DNA follows: TGCAGTGCTAGATCTGGAGGGGGGAACTATGGCTACACCTTC. Translation: CSARSGGGNYGYTF.

This clonotype showed up just a few times. The chain recombines TRBV19 with TRBJ1-2; D is uncertain. Germline CDR1 is LNHDA and CDR2 is SQIVND (reference sequence). V dropped 4 bases and J dropped 7 bases, with 10 bases sitting between them. The CDR3 is made up of 12 amino acids. The CDR3 DNA follows: TGTGCCAGTAGTAACCCAGATGGTGGCTACACCTTC. Residues: CASSNPDGGYTF.

This clonotype was detected many times. The chain carries TRBV7-2 and TRBJ2-1, with D unclear. V lost 1 base, J lost 0 bases, and 13 bases lay in between. This CDR3 contains 17 residues. Germline assignment: CDR1 SGHTA and CDR2 FQGNSA. The CDR3 protein is CASSLGSRFSSYNEQFF. CDR3 DNA sequence: TGTGCCAGCAGCTTAGGTTCTAGGTTTAGCTCCTACAATGAGCAGTTCTTC.